The next 26 T cell receptor beta chains were all read from a single sample in a study of T cell repertoires in cytomegalovirus infection. No antigens are known for them. One entry per CDR3 protein, called by TCRdb with MiXCR from the reads. The table shows 95,000 to 120,000 distinct CDR3 sequences, with over 30% occurring only once. Sequencing was performed on CD8+ T cells from cultured PBMCs, taken from culture after CMV antigen stimulation. These receptors were collected from a human donor in good health (CMV status not recorded). Some clones in this sample may be carry-over from other donors' samples.

The DNA of the CDR3 is TGTGCCAGTAGTCCGAGACCAGGGATTAGCACAGATACGCAGTATTTT. Protein: CASSPRPGISTDTQYF. The rearrangement links TRBV19 to TRBJ2-3; TRBD1 might be the D (5 bases). This CDR3 has 16 amino acids. The V and J ends lost 5 bases and 0 bases respectively, with 15 bases between them. Germline lookup yields CDR1 LNHDA and CDR2 SQIVND (reference sequence).

The chain uses TRBV15 and TRBJ2-7; D gene uncertain. This CDR3 is 16 amino acids long. Per the germline V gene, CDR1 is LNHNV and CDR2 is YYDKDF (reference sequence). The germline V and J ends were trimmed by 1 base and 0 bases, with 13 bases remaining between them. CDR3 sequence: CATSRAIGAISYEQYF. CDR3 sequence (DNA): TGTGCCACCAGCAGAGCAATCGGAGCAATCTCCTACGAGCAGTACTTC.

In this sample, this clonotype turned up a few times. This rearrangement joins TRBV4-1 to TRBJ2-7, with D maybe TRBD2 (5 bases). The V and J ends lost 2 bases and 4 bases respectively, with 15 bases between them. The CDR3 is made up of 15 amino acids. CDR1 and CDR2 from the germline V gene are MGHRA and YSYEKL. DNA for the CDR3: TGCGCCAGCAGCCAAACGGGAAACTGGCCTTACGAGCAGTACTTC. It encodes CASSQTGNWPYEQYF.

This clonotype appeared many times. The chain carries TRBV7-8 and TRBJ2-1, with TRBD1 identical over 9 bases. From germline, CDR1 is SGHVS and CDR2 FQNEAQ. This CDR3 has 15 amino acids. V gave up 10 bases and J gave up 4 bases; unmatched junction bases: 11. In DNA form, the CDR3 reads TGTGCCACCTACCCCGGACAGGGGATATACAATGAGCAGTTCTTC. Translating gives CATYPGQGIYNEQFF.

The V and J genes are TRBV7-6 and TRBJ1-1; D might be TRBD1 (5 bases). The V end lost 3 bases, the J end lost 6 bases, and 14 bases lay between the germline ends. Germline loops: CDR1 SGHVS, CDR2 FNYEAQ. CDR3 length: 14 residues. DNA for the CDR3: TGTGCCAGCAGCTTGTATGGGGGGACGGCTGAAGCTTTCTTT. This gives the protein CASSLYGGTAEAFF.

In this sample, this clonotype turned up a few times. The genes are TRBV7-8 and TRBJ1-1, with D possibly matching TRBD1 (6 bases). V dropped 3 bases and J dropped 7 bases, with 12 bases sitting between them. Germline V gene data show CDR1 as SGHVS and CDR2 as FQNEAQ. The CDR3 covers 13 residues. The CDR3 reads CASSFLAGHEAFF. The CDR3 bases are TGTGCCAGCAGCTTTTTGGCGGGACATGAAGCTTTCTTT.

The chain couples TRBV6-8 to TRBJ2-7; TRBD1 agrees at 8 bases. This CDR3 contains 14 residues. Germline values: CDR1 MNHGY, CDR2 SAAAGT. Unmatched junction bases numbered 6, after V lost 6 bases and J lost 2 bases. DNA for the CDR3: TGTGCCAGCAGCCCCGCAGGGGGCCCCTACGAGCAGTACTTC. Its translation is CASSPAGGPYEQYF.

There are a few counts of this clonotype. The CDR3 coding sequence is TGTGCCAGCAGACCCAGGACAGGGGCGACCACCGGGGAGCTGTTTTTT. This translates into CASRPRTGATTGELFF. The chain has TRBV7-8 and TRBJ2-2, with 9 bases identical to TRBD1. This CDR3 comprises 16 residues. Germline values: CDR1 SGHVS, CDR2 FQNEAQ. After removal of 6 bases from V and 4 bases from J, the junction contained 9 bases not matched to a gene.

This clonotype was seen a few times. This chain links TRBV7-9 with TRBJ2-7, with 10 bases lining up with TRBD1. With V trimmed by 5 bases and J by 0 bases, 16 bases remained unmatched. This CDR3 has 19 amino acids. Germline loops: CDR1 SEHNR, CDR2 FQNEAQ (reference sequence). The DNA for the CDR3 is TGTGCCAGCAGCCCTGGATGGGCGCCGGGACAGGGGCTCTCCTACGAGCAGTACTTC. The encoded protein is CASSPGWAPGQGLSYEQYF.

The rearrangement links TRBV7-3 to TRBJ2-3; 8 nucleotides align to TRBD2. Trimming took 4 bases from V and 3 from J; bases not matched to a gene: 6. This CDR3 is 15 amino acids long. Germline values: CDR1 SGHTA, CDR2 FQGTGA. The CDR3 DNA follows: TGTGCCAGCAGCTCCCTGGCGGGGGGTACAGATACGCAGTATTTT. Its translation: CASSSLAGGTDTQYF.

In its sample, this clonotype was seen a few times. This CDR3 reads CATSRTGDSYNEQFF. CDR3 sequence (DNA): TGTGCCACCAGCAGGACAGGGGACAGCTACAATGAGCAGTTCTTC. The V call is TRBV15, the J call TRBJ2-1; 8 nucleotides line up with TRBD1. The CDR3 is 15 amino acids. The ends lost 3 bases at V and 3 bases at J; junction bases unmatched: 4. In germline, CDR1 is LNHNV, CDR2 YYDKDF (reference sequence).

This clonotype was found once. The V and J genes are TRBV6-2 or TRBV6-3 and TRBJ2-7, with TRBD1 identical over 7 bases. Trimming removed 7 bases from V and 2 bases from J; junction bases left unmatched: 8. This CDR3 is 14 amino acids long. Per germline, CDR1 MNHEY and CDR2 SVGEGT. Written as DNA, the CDR3 is TGTGCCAGCATTCCAGACAGGGAACCCTACGAGCAGTACTTC. Amino acids: CASIPDREPYEQYF.

This clonotype was detected a few times. The chain links TRBV6-6 to TRBJ1-5, with D perhaps TRBD1 (5 bases). The germline gives CDR1 MNHNY, CDR2 SVGAGI (reference sequence). V gave up 6 bases and J gave up 6 bases, with 12 bases separating them. The CDR3 covers 13 residues. This CDR3 is CASSHQGIQPQHF. The DNA of the CDR3 is TGTGCCAGCAGCCACCAGGGAATTCAGCCCCAGCATTTT.

In this sample, this clonotype turned up a few times. The V gene is TRBV7-9, the J gene TRBJ2-7; weak D call: TRBD1 (6 bases). This CDR3 comprises 13 residues. The germline V gene encodes CDR1 SEHNR and CDR2 FQNEAQ (reference sequence). The ends were cut back, 1 base at V and 4 bases at J, with 8 bases in the middle. This chain's CDR3 is CASSLEQGYEQYF. The CDR3 DNA follows: TGTGCCAGCAGCTTAGAACAGGGATACGAGCAGTACTTC.

This clonotype has just a few counts. The chain couples TRBV6-6 to TRBJ1-1; D not resolved. From germline, CDR1 is MNHNY and CDR2 SVGAGI (reference sequence). The CDR3 consists of 15 residues. V lost 5 bases, J lost 3 bases, and 16 bases lay in between. The CDR3 protein is CASSPGLPRYTEAFF. DNA for the CDR3: TGTGCCAGCAGTCCCGGGCTCCCGAGGTACACTGAAGCTTTCTTT.

About this clonotype itself: This may be a read error: a much more frequent sequence differs by one nucleotide. CDR3 loop: CANSLDRTPGDEQFF. Here the CDR3 DNA reads TGTGCCAACAGTCTGGACAGAACGCCGGGGGATGAGCAGTTCTTC. The chain employs TRBV6-1 and TRBJ2-1; D could derive from TRBD1 or TRBD2 (6 bases each). In germline, CDR1 is MNHNS, CDR2 SASEGT. CDR3 length: 15 residues.

This clonotype was seen more than once but under ten times. The V gene is TRBV3-1, the J gene TRBJ2-7; TRBD1 might be the D (6 bases). Trimming cost V 1 base and J 0 bases, with 10 bases left between them. Per germline, CDR1 LGHDT and CDR2 YNNKEL (reference sequence). CDR3 length: 15 amino acids. The CDR3 DNA is TGTGCCAGCAGCCAAGCCGGGACACCCTCCTACGAGCAGTACTTC. Residues: CASSQAGTPSYEQYF.

The sample holds a few counts of this clonotype. Written as DNA, the CDR3 is TGTGCCAGCAGCTTCCCTGAGGGCTGGCAAGAGACCCAGTACTTC. Protein: CASSFPEGWQETQYF. This sequence joins TRBV7-2 and TRBJ2-5; TRBD2 might be the D (5 bases). The CDR3 length is 15 residues. Germline values: CDR1 SGHTA, CDR2 FQGNSA. V gave up 3 bases and J gave up 2 bases, with 13 bases separating them.

Only a few counts were recorded for this clonotype. V gene TRBV20-1 combines with J gene TRBJ2-2; perhaps TRBD2 as D (7 bases). The CDR3 has 16 amino acids. CDR1 and CDR2 from the germline V gene are DFQATT and SNEGSKA (reference sequence). Deletions cut 6 bases from V and 0 bases from J, with 17 bases between. The CDR3 bases are TGCAGTGCCAGGGGACTAAAAAGCTCGAACACCGGGGAGCTGTTTTTT. As protein: CSARGLKSSNTGELFF.

This chain joins TRBV7-9 and TRBJ1-1; 11 positions match TRBD1. The CDR3 totals 16 residues. J lost 3 bases, V lost 6 bases, and 9 bases had no gene match. Germline loops: CDR1 SEHNR, CDR2 FQNEAQ (reference sequence). The CDR3 sequence is CASRRTGGVKDTEAFF. The CDR3 nucleotides are TGTGCCAGCAGAAGGACAGGGGGCGTAAAGGACACTGAAGCTTTCTTT.

The table lists this clonotype with a few counts. The V and J genes are TRBV7-8 and TRBJ2-6; 11 nucleotides align to TRBD1. CDR3 length: 17 amino acids. Germline V CDR1 and CDR2: SGHVS, FQNEAQ. The trim removed 4 bases at V and 2 bases at J, leaving 4 bases unmatched. The CDR3 nucleotides read TGTGCCAGCAGCTGGGGGACAGGGGGAACTGGGGCCAACGTCCTGACTTTC. This gives the protein CASSWGTGGTGANVLTF.

In its sample, this clonotype was seen a few times. The J gene is TRBJ2-5, the V gene TRBV7-2, with TRBD1 identical over 8 bases. The ends lost 5 bases at V and 2 bases at J; junction bases unmatched: 13. CDR3 length equals 17 residues. CDR1 is SGHTA and CDR2 is FQGNSA in the germline V gene. For the CDR3, the DNA is TGTGCCAGCAGCGCTTTCAGCAGGGGGCGAGGGCAAGAGACCCAGTACTTC. This translates into CASSAFSRGRGQETQYF.

This chain uses TRBV7-4 with TRBJ2-7; no clear D. Trimming removed 5 bases at V and 2 bases at J, with 16 bases between. The CDR3 is 15 amino acids. Germline V gives CDR1 SGHVT, CDR2 SQSDAQ. CDR3 nucleotide sequence: TGTGCCAGCAGCCCCCCCACCTCGGTAACCTACGAGCAGTACTTC. It yields the protein CASSPPTSVTYEQYF.

This chain uses TRBV7-4 with TRBJ2-3; 7 bases agree with TRBD2. Per germline, CDR1 SGHVT and CDR2 SQSDAQ. CDR3 length: 15 residues. V lost 5 bases, J lost 3 bases, and 8 bases stayed unmatched. This CDR3 is CASSAGDLRTDTQYF. CDR3 DNA sequence: TGTGCCAGCAGCGCGGGGGATCTGAGGACAGATACGCAGTATTTT.

This clonotype was counted at least ten times. This chain uses TRBV19 with TRBJ2-7, with D perhaps TRBD2 (7 bases). The CDR3 covers 13 residues. Germline V gene data show CDR1 as LNHDA and CDR2 as SQIVND (reference sequence). V was cut by 9 bases and J by 7 bases, with 19 bases left in between. The CDR3 sequence: CASNSGGPGEQYF. Written as DNA, the CDR3 is TGTGCCAGCAACTCCGGGGGGCCGGGTGAGCAGTACTTC.

This clonotype has a count of ten or more. The chain is built from TRBV6-1 and TRBJ2-5; D unresolved. V dropped 7 bases and J dropped 3 bases, with 12 bases sitting between them. The length of the CDR3 is 13 residues. Germline V gene lookup returns CDR1 MNHNS and CDR2 SASEGT. This chain's CDR3 is CASTLLAEETQYF. CDR3 in DNA: TGTGCCAGCACACTTCTGGCGGAAGAGACCCAGTACTTC.